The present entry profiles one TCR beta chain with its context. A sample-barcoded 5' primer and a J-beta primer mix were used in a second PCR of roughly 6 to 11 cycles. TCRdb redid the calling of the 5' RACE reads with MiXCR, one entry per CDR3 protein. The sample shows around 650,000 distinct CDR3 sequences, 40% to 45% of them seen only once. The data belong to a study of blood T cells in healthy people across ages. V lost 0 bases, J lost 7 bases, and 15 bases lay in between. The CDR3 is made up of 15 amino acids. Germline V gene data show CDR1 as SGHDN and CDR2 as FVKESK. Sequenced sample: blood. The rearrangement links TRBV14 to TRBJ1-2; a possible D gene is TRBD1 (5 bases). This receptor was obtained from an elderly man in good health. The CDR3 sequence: CASSQDHRPGGGYTF. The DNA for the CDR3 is TGTGCCAGCAGCCAAGATCACAGGCCCGGGGGTGGCTACACCTTC.